A single sample is the source of the 13 T cell receptor beta chains below, sequenced in a study of T cells after posttransplantation cyclophosphamide. Using immunoSEQ multiplex PCR, the repertoire was profiled, and TCRdb retains in-frame clones only, with some absent. In total the sample includes about 39,000 clones, none of them seen once. Input material: PBMCs. Receptors originate from a woman in her forties or fifties in good health and a related stem cell transplant donor.

This clone was recorded at least ten times. The genes are TRBV2 and TRBJ2-1, with D possibly being TRBD1 (6 bases). Germline CDR1 and CDR2: SNHLY and FYNNEI. V was trimmed by 2 bases and J by 6 bases, leaving 14 bases between them. This CDR3 has 15 amino acids. The CDR3 protein is CASSERGSRVNEQFF. In nucleotides, the CDR3 is TGTGCCAGCAGTGAAAGGGGGTCGAGGGTCAATGAGCAGTTCTTC.

This clone was detected ten times or more. The V and J genes are TRBV4-3 and TRBJ2-7, with 7 bases fitting TRBD2. The V and J ends lost 0 bases and 3 bases, in that order; junction bases with no gene match: 8. In germline, CDR1 is LGHNA, CDR2 YSLEER. The CDR3 is made up of 16 amino acids. DNA for the CDR3: TGCGCCAGCAGCCAAGAGGAGAGCGGGAAAGGCTACGAGCAGTACTTC. It is translated as CASSQEESGKGYEQYF.

This clone has at least ten counts. At the DNA level, this CDR3 is encoded by other sequences in the same sample as well. The chain couples TRBV30 to TRBJ1-5; D ambiguous. V was trimmed by 5 bases and J by 0 bases, leaving 8 bases between them. The germline gives CDR1 GTSNPN, CDR2 SVGIG (reference sequence). There are 13 residues in the CDR3. The CDR3 spells CAWAEDSNQPQHF. The DNA for the CDR3 is TGTGCCTGGGCCGAGGATAGCAATCAGCCCCAGCATTTT.

This clone was counted at least ten times. This chain links TRBV27 with TRBJ2-7; 8 nucleotides line up with TRBD1. The CDR3 covers 14 residues. Germline V gene sequence: CDR1 MNHEY, CDR2 SMNVEV (reference sequence). V lost 8 bases and J lost 6; bases outside the gene matches: 12. CDR3 region: CASQRDRTSPEQYF. DNA of the CDR3: TGTGCCAGCCAAAGGGACAGGACGTCTCCCGAGCAGTACTTC.

This clone showed up many times. The gene calls are TRBV18 and TRBJ2-1; D ambiguous. Germline V gene sequence: CDR1 KGHSH, CDR2 LQKENI. The CDR3 contains 15 residues. Trimming removed 2 bases from V and 4 bases from J, with 12 bases in between. CDR3 amino acids: CASSPEAQAYNEQFF. CDR3 in DNA: TGTGCCAGCTCACCAGAGGCCCAAGCATACAATGAGCAGTTCTTC.

This clone was detected ten times or more. This chain joins TRBV19 and TRBJ1-6; TRBD1 is a possible D gene (5 bases). The V gene lost 4 bases and the J gene lost 15 bases, with 16 bases spanning the gap. This CDR3 region has 13 residues. Per germline, CDR1 LNHDA and CDR2 SQIVND (reference sequence). The CDR3 spells CASSTGDLPNLHF. CDR3 nucleotides: TGTGCCAGTAGTACGGGGGACCTCCCAAACCTCCACTTT.

This clone has ten or more counts. This rearrangement joins TRBV19 to TRBJ1-1, with D possibly being TRBD1 (5 bases). This CDR3 has 14 amino acids. Trimming shortened V by 2 bases and J by 4 bases, and 11 bases separated the two germline ends. Germline V gene sequence: CDR1 LNHDA, CDR2 SQIVND (reference sequence). The CDR3 spells CASSIHGASTEAFF. The CDR3 bases are TGTGCCAGTAGTATACATGGGGCTTCCACTGAAGCTTTCTTT.

This clone was seen ten or more times. The chain recombines TRBV27 with TRBJ1-2, with D possibly matching TRBD1 (6 bases). CDR1 and CDR2 (germline): MNHEY, SMNVEV (reference sequence). The CDR3 has 13 residues. Trimming removed 5 bases from V and 6 bases from J, with 13 bases in between. CDR3 sequence (DNA): TGTGCCAGCAGTGGATACAGGGCAGATGGCTACACCTTC. Translating it yields CASSGYRADGYTF.

This clone was picked up many times. This chain connects TRBV7-9 to TRBJ2-7; tentatively, D is TRBD1 (6 bases). Germline CDR1 reads SEHNR; CDR2 reads FQNEAQ (reference sequence). The V end lost 2 bases, the J end lost 0 bases, and 8 bases lay between the germline ends. This CDR3 is 14 amino acids long. The CDR3, as DNA: TGTGCCAGCAGCTTACAGGACAGCTCCTACGAGCAGTACTTC. Its protein product is CASSLQDSSYEQYF.

The table lists this clone with many counts. The rearrangement joins TRBV7-8 to TRBJ2-1; a possible D gene is TRBD2 (7 bases). CDR3 length equals 19 residues. The germline V and J ends were trimmed by 1 base and 2 bases, with 21 bases remaining between them. The germline CDR1 and CDR2 sequences are SGHVS and FQNEAQ. CDR3 protein: CASSLVERVGGGPYNEQFF. In DNA, the CDR3 is TGTGCCAGCAGCTTAGTGGAGCGTGTCGGCGGGGGCCCCTACAATGAGCAGTTCTTC.

In this sample, this clone turned up many times. For the CDR3, the DNA is TGTGCCACCGATCCCCCGGGGGGGGAAGAGACCCAGTACTTC. Its translation is CATDPPGGEETQYF. The chain employs TRBV28 and TRBJ2-5; 8 bases agree with TRBD2. Losses at the gene ends were 10 bases for V and 3 bases for J; bases not matched to a gene: 10. The CDR3 length is 14 residues. The V gene's germline CDR1 is MDHEN and CDR2 SYDVKM.

The sample holds many counts of this clone. This CDR3 reads CASSPPPAGLIQETQYF. DNA for the CDR3: TGTGCCAGCAGCCCCCCCCCAGCGGGGTTGATCCAAGAGACCCAGTACTTC. This rearrangement joins TRBV7-9 to TRBJ2-5, with 7 bases lining up with TRBD2. The V segment lost 5 bases and the J segment 1 base; nucleotides outside the gene matches: 13. Per the germline V gene, CDR1 is SEHNR and CDR2 is FQNEAQ (reference sequence). The CDR3 is made up of 17 amino acids.

This clone was seen many times. The chain combines TRBV5-6 with TRBJ2-3, with D tentatively TRBD2 (5 bases). The CDR3 has 14 amino acids. CDR1 SGHDT and CDR2 YYEEEE come from the germline V gene. The ends were cut back, 0 bases at V and 5 bases at J, with 10 bases in the middle. The CDR3 spells CASSLASGEDTQYF. DNA for the CDR3: TGTGCCAGCAGCTTGGCCTCCGGGGAAGATACGCAGTATTTT.